Reported below is one T cell receptor beta chain. Its target is unknown. Each sorted subset replicate got 200 ng genomic DNA, tens of thousands of genomes. As processed by the authors: From ImmunoSEQ came sequences covering only the junction and carrying no quality scores, so filtering differed. Assay: immunoSEQ multiplex PCR; the TCRdb copy retains only in-frame clones and omits some. V and J calls and clone size are as listed in that table; D and trimming were resolved from the DNA. The sample shows 550,000 to 700,000 clones, 60% to 75% of them seen only once. This sample was included in a study of shared clonotypes between healthy human individuals. Germline CDR1 SNHLY, CDR2 FYNNEI. Germline trimming cut 6 bases from V and 7 bases from J; bases unmatched to any gene: 12. The CDR3 consists of 15 residues. Whole-study findings and limits: The study generally estimated greater richness for naive than memory subsets. The sole specimen, blood, was sampled, and tissue repertoires likely differ.

Sequencing was done on a sample of memory CD4+ T cells sorted from blood. Specified subset: CD45RA-negative fraction. The source is a woman in her 30s in good health. The rearrangement joins TRBV2 to TRBJ2-7; TRBD2 matches 10 bases. CDR3 sequence: CASRAGLALAHEQYF. The CDR3, as DNA: TGTGCCAGCAGAGCGGGACTAGCGCTAGCTCATGAGCAGTACTTC.